These 19 T cell receptor beta chains were all obtained from the same sample, sequenced in a study of siplizumab effects on memory and regulatory T cells. The repertoire was sequenced with immunoSEQ multiplex PCR; TCRdb's copy has only in-frame clones and lacks some. This sample has 100,000 to 120,000 clones; over 85% occur once, and the top ten carry 1.3%. Material for sequencing was CD4+ T cells sorted from blood. Source of these receptors: a human donor in good health.

The rearrangement links TRBV29-1 to TRBJ1-1, with D possibly TRBD1 on 5 matching bases. The V gene's germline CDR1 is SQVTM and CDR2 ANQGSEA. Trimming shortened V by 4 bases and J by 11 bases, and 20 bases separated the two germline ends. The CDR3 covers 13 residues. The CDR3 sequence is CSVVTGTQGSAFF. The CDR3 bases are TGCAGCGTTGTAACGGGAACGCAGGGTTCGGCTTTCTTT.

The chain employs TRBV25-1 and TRBJ2-3; D not certain. CDR3 size: 8 residues. V was clipped by 8 bases and J by 14 bases, with 8 bases between them. The germline V gene encodes CDR1 MGHDK and CDR2 SYGVNS. CDR3 sequence: CASLVAYF. In DNA, the CDR3 is TGTGCCAGCCTGGTGGCGTATTTT.

The rearrangement links TRBV6-1 to TRBJ1-2, with a weak D call TRBD1 (5 bases). Germline V gene sequence: CDR1 MNHNS, CDR2 SASEGT. The CDR3 is 15 residues long. V gave up 2 bases and J gave up 2 bases, with 12 bases separating them. CDR3 nucleotides: TGTGCCAGCAGTGAAAGGATAGGGGTAAACTATGGCTACACCTTC. This encodes CASSERIGVNYGYTF.

The chain carries TRBV5-1 and TRBJ2-7, with 9 bases matching TRBD1. The CDR3 spans 15 residues. Germline CDR1 is SGHRS and CDR2 is YFSETQ. J gave up 0 bases and V 4 bases, and 5 bases lay outside the gene matches. DNA of the CDR3: TGCGCCAGCAGCACGGGACAGGGTAGCTCCTACGAGCAGTACTTC. It yields the protein CASSTGQGSSYEQYF.

The chain carries TRBV11-2 and TRBJ1-5, with TRBD1 matching over 10 bases. V lost 5 bases and J lost 1; bases outside the gene matches: 5. Germline V gene lookup returns CDR1 SGHAT and CDR2 FQNNGV. The CDR3 is 16 residues long. CDR3 sequence: CASSPGTGESNQPQHF. CDR3 in DNA: TGTGCCAGCAGCCCAGGGACAGGGGAAAGCAATCAGCCCCAGCATTTT.

The rearrangement joins TRBV6-5 to TRBJ1-2; tentatively, D is TRBD1 (5 bases). Germline V gives CDR1 MNHEY, CDR2 SVGAGI. There are 15 residues in the CDR3. Trimming took off 8 bases at V and 3 bases at J, with 19 bases between the two ends. The chain's CDR3 is CASSDFMGRDYGYTF. As DNA, the CDR3 is TGTGCCAGCTCCGATTTTATGGGGCGCGACTATGGCTACACCTTC.

The V and J genes are TRBV25-1 and TRBJ1-2, with D possibly matching TRBD1 (5 bases). V was pared by 3 bases and J by 6 bases, with 17 bases between. The CDR3 is 15 residues long. Germline V gives CDR1 MGHDK, CDR2 SYGVNS. CDR3 bases: TGTGCCAGCAGTGACCCGGGGAGGGGCTTAAATGGCTACACCTTC. As protein: CASSDPGRGLNGYTF.

This clone was detected a few times. The CDR3 DNA reads as TGTGCCAGCAGCACCAACTCCTACGAGCAGTACTTC. The encoded protein is CASSTNSYEQYF. This chain uses TRBV6-5 with TRBJ2-7; unclear D gene. Trimming removed 6 bases at V and 0 bases at J, with 6 bases between. The CDR3 is made up of 12 amino acids. Germline V lookup: CDR1 MNHEY, CDR2 SVGAGI.

This clone has only one observation. The rearrangement joins TRBV29-1 to TRBJ2-1, with TRBD1 matching 7 bases. The CDR3 is 13 amino acids. Trimming cost V 6 bases and J 2 bases; bases outside gene matches: 4. Germline CDR1 and CDR2: SQVTM and ANQGSEA. For the CDR3, the DNA is TGCAGCGTCTTAGGGACAGCCTACAATGAGCAGTTCTTC. Encoded protein: CSVLGTAYNEQFF.

The CDR3 nucleotides are TGCGCCAGCAGCTTGGGACTGGACAACGCCGGAAACACCATATATTTT. Its protein is CASSLGLDNAGNTIYF. V gene TRBV5-1 combines with J gene TRBJ1-3; the D gene is possibly TRBD1 (5 bases). The CDR3 runs 16 residues. The ends were cut back, 0 bases at V and 4 bases at J, with 14 bases in the middle. Germline V lookup: CDR1 SGHRS, CDR2 YFSETQ.

For this clone: An end of the junction differs from the germline gene, which may be a read error. The chain is built from TRBV19 and TRBJ2-2; no definite D call. Germline V gene lookup returns CDR1 LNHDA and CDR2 SQIVND (reference sequence). The CDR3 totals 15 residues. Here the CDR3 DNA reads TGTGCCAGTAGGGAAGTCATCCCGAAGACCGGGGAGCTGTTTTTT. Protein sequence: CASREVIPKTGELFF.

The rearrangement joins TRBV10-3 to TRBJ2-1, with D hard to call. Germline CDR1 and CDR2: ENHRY and SYGVKD. With 2 bases removed from V and 8 bases from J, the gap between germline ends came to 13 bases. There are 14 residues in the CDR3. The CDR3, as DNA: TGTGCCATCAGTGAGATGTGGGATCCCTATGAGCAGTTCTTC. The encoded protein is CAISEMWDPYEQFF.

The chain employs TRBV19 and TRBJ1-2, with D possibly TRBD1 on 5 matching bases. Germline-derived CDR1 and CDR2 are LNHDA and SQIVND (reference sequence). V dropped 3 bases and J dropped 4 bases, with 6 bases sitting between them. The CDR3 runs 12 residues. The CDR3 DNA sequence: TGTGCCAGTAGTATGGGGCCCTATGGCTACACCTTC. It encodes CASSMGPYGYTF.

This clone has a single count. V usage is TRBV5-1 and J usage is TRBJ1-4; no firm D call. The V end was cut by 0 bases, the J end by 6 bases, with 9 bases between. The CDR3 contains 14 residues. The germline CDR1 and CDR2 sequences are SGHRS and YFSETQ. CDR3 DNA: TGCGCCAGCAGCTTGGGCCAGCGGGATGAAAAACTGTTTTTT. Residues: CASSLGQRDEKLFF.

This CDR3 reads CAISPLRDRFSSSGNTIYF. CDR3 coding DNA: TGTGCCATCAGTCCGCTGCGGGACAGGTTCTCGTCCTCTGGAAACACCATATATTTT. This sequence joins TRBV10-3 and TRBJ1-3; 8 bases are shared with TRBD1. With 5 bases clipped from V and 0 bases from J, the junction kept 15 bases outside the gene matches. The CDR3 loop spans 19 amino acids. Looked up from germline, CDR1 is ENHRY and CDR2 is SYGVKD.

The chain is built from TRBV6-5 and TRBJ2-7; D gene unclear. V lost 5 bases and J lost 2, with 4 bases in between. The CDR3 contains 11 residues. Germline CDR1 is MNHEY and CDR2 is SVGAGI. The CDR3 sequence: CASSNTYEQYF. CDR3 nucleotide sequence: TGTGCCAGCAGTAACACCTACGAGCAGTACTTC.

The V and J genes are TRBV10-1 and TRBJ2-5, with D possibly matching TRBD1 (6 bases). From germline, CDR1 is WNHNN and CDR2 SYGVQD (reference sequence). V lost 6 bases to trimming and J lost 5 bases, with 13 bases between them. CDR3 length: 13 residues. CDR3 amino acids: CASSTGIRETQYF. CDR3 coding DNA: TGCGCCAGCAGCACAGGGATCAGGGAGACCCAGTACTTC.

The chain recombines TRBV10-3 with TRBJ2-7; weak D call: TRBD1 (6 bases). The CDR3 extends over 16 amino acids. Looked up from germline, CDR1 is ENHRY and CDR2 is SYGVKD. Deletions cut 0 bases from V and 2 bases from J, with 14 bases between. The CDR3 is CAISESWGHDTYEQYF. For the CDR3, the DNA is TGTGCCATCAGTGAGTCATGGGGACATGACACCTACGAGCAGTACTTC.

V usage is TRBV19 and J usage is TRBJ2-7, with 8 bases that match TRBD1. J lost 4 bases, V lost 7 bases, and 9 bases had no gene match. CDR3 length: 14 residues. Germline-derived CDR1 and CDR2 are LNHDA and SQIVND (reference sequence). The CDR3 loop is CASTGQGVGYEQYF. DNA for the CDR3: TGTGCCAGTACCGGACAGGGAGTGGGGTACGAGCAGTACTTC.